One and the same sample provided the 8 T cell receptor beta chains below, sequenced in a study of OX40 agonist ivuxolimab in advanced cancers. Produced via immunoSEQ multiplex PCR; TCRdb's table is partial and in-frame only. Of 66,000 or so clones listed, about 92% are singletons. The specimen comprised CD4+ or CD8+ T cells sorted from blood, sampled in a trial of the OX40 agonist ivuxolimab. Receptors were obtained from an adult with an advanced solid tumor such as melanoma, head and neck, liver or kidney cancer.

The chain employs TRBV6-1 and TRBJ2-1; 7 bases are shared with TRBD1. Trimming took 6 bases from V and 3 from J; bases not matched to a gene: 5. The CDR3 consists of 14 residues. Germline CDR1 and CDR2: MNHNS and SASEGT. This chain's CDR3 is CASSETGYYNEQFF. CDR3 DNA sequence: TGTGCCAGCAGCGAGACAGGGTACTACAATGAGCAGTTCTTC.

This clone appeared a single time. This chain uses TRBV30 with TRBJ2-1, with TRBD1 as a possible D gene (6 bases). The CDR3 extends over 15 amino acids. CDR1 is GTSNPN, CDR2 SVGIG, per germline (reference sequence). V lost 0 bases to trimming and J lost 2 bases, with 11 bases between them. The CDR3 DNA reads TGTGCCTGGAGTGTACCCAGGGGACCCTACAATGAGCAGTTCTTC. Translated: CAWSVPRGPYNEQFF.

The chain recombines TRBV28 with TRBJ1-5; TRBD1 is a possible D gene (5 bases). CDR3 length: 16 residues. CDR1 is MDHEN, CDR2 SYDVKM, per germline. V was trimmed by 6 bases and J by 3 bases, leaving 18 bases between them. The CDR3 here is CASRKLGAVVNQPQHF. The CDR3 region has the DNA TGTGCCAGCAGGAAGCTTGGGGCCGTGGTCAATCAGCCCCAGCATTTT.

The CDR3 nucleotides read TGTGCCTGGAGTCTTTTGGGGGGCACTGAAGCTTTCTTT. As protein: CAWSLLGGTEAFF. J is TRBJ1-1 and V is TRBV30; weak D call: TRBD1 (5 bases). The V end lost 2 bases, the J end lost 4 bases, and 11 bases lay between the germline ends. CDR1 is GTSNPN, CDR2 SVGIG, per germline (reference sequence). The CDR3 has 13 amino acids.

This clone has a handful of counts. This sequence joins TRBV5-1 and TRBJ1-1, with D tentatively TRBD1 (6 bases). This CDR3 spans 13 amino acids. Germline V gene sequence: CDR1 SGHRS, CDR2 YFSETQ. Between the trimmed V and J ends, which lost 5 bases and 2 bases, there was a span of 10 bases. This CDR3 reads CASRTGVNTEAFF. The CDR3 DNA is TGCGCCAGCAGGACAGGAGTCAACACTGAAGCTTTCTTT.

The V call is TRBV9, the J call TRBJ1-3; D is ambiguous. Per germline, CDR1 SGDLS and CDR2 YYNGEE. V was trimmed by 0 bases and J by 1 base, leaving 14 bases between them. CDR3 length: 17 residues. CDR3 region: CASSVGRASTSGNTIYF. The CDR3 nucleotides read TGTGCCAGCAGCGTAGGACGGGCCAGTACATCTGGAAACACCATATATTTT.

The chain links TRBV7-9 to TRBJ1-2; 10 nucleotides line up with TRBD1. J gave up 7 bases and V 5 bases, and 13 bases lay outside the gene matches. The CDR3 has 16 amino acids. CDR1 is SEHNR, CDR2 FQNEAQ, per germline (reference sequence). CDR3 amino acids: CASSRQGADYRIGYTF. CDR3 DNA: TGTGCCAGCAGCCGACAGGGGGCCGACTACCGGATTGGCTACACCTTC.

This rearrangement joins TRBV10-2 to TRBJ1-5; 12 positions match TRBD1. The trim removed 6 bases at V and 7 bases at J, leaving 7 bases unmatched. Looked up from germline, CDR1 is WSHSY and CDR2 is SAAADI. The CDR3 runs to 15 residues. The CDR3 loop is CASRSGTGGGQPQHF. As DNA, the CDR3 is TGCGCCAGCAGGTCCGGGACAGGGGGCGGGCAGCCCCAGCATTTT.